Below, 2 T cell receptor beta chains from the same sample are listed, as sequenced in a study of T cells in Graves' hyperthyroidism and ophthalmopathy. Authors of the study amplified TCR beta CDR3 regions from RNA transcripts. The HTBI primer set was used in a first-round RT-PCR of the TCR CDR3. In TCRdb, the multiplex PCR reads were re-called with MiXCR into one record per CDR3 protein. The sample lists more than 350,000 distinct CDR3 sequences; 12% to 15% were seen once. Input material: blood. The receptors were gathered from a woman in her sixties or seventies with Graves' ophthalmopathy.

A few counts support this clonotype. The chain is built from TRBV5-6 and TRBJ1-2; D is undetermined. Trimming shortened V by 1 base and J by 8 bases, and 9 bases separated the two germline ends. This CDR3 region has 12 residues. Per the germline V gene, CDR1 is SGHDT and CDR2 is YYEEEE. DNA for the CDR3: TGTGCCAGCAGCTTGTCAGGTGGAGGCTACACCTTC. Its translation is CASSLSGGGYTF. The full variable domain, with the rest looked up from reference TRBV5-6 and TRBJ1-2, is DAGVTQSPTHLIKTRGQQVTLRCSPKSGHDTVSWYQQALGQGPQFIFQYYEEEERQRGNFPDRFSGHQFPNYSSELNVNALLLGDSALYLCASSLSGGGYTFGSGTRLTVV.

In its sample, this clonotype was seen many times. The V call is TRBV3-1, the J call TRBJ2-5; D remains ambiguous. Trimming pared 4 bases from V and 0 bases from J, leaving 15 bases between. Germline V lookup: CDR1 LGHDT, CDR2 YNNKEL (reference sequence). CDR3 length: 16 amino acids. This CDR3 reads CASSPSGARYQETQYF. The CDR3 region has the DNA TGTGCCAGCAGCCCGTCAGGTGCGCGGTACCAAGAGACCCAGTACTTC.